The sequence of this T cell receptor (beta chain) was determined in a study of CXCR3-negative and CXCR3-positive naive CD8 T cells. A CD45RO-CCR7+CD27+CD95- profile was what naive CD8+ T cells displayed. The CDR3 contains 15 residues. Germline CDR1 SQVTM, CDR2 ANQGSEA. Regarding the study as a whole: In cryopreserved cells, CXCR3 expression partially decreased, and fresh PBMCs were used in most assays. Both naive subsets carried similar amounts of surface CD5, so TCR strength was inferred from TRB CDR3 properties. Memory cells differed in TRBV-TRBJ usage, but naive CXCR3-negative and CXCR3-positive cells had similar usage.

Turning to this clonotype: The antigen remains unidentified.

UMI-labeled 5' RACE TRB cDNA libraries were prepared from the cells. TCRdb reprocessed the 5' RACE reads, keeping one entry per CDR3 protein, no DNA. The specimen's table records about 92,000 distinct CDR3 sequences. The sequence was collected from a human donor in good health. Some clones in this sample may be carry-over from other donors' samples. The chain has TRBV29-1 and TRBJ2-3; TCRdb proposes TRBD2, but this gene call is untestable without DNA. The sequencing input was naive CXCR3- CD8+ T cells from blood. Subset denoted: CD45RO-CCR7+CD27+CD95- naive CD8+ T cells lacking CXCR3 (TNR3-). This CDR3 reads CSVESEGPSTDTQYF.